This passage covers 29 T cell receptor beta chains from one sample sequenced in a study of blood T cell repertoires in COVID-19. Generated by immunoSEQ multiplex PCR, the TCRdb table keeps only in-frame clones and is missing some. The sample consists of over 130,000 clones, 88% of them appearing once. Source material: peripheral blood. These receptors were collected from a human donor with COVID-19, enrolled during active disease. The donor label of this sample is uncertain.

The chain combines TRBV5-1 with TRBJ2-1; 7 bases align to TRBD2. The CDR3 has 14 residues. The junction had 4 bases not matched to a gene; V was cut back by 7 bases and J by 0 bases. The germline V gene has CDR1 SGHRS and CDR2 YFSETQ. CDR3 amino acids: CASLRTSSYNEQFF. The CDR3 nucleotides are TGCGCCAGCCTTAGGACTAGCTCCTACAATGAGCAGTTCTTC.

The genes are TRBV2 and TRBJ1-5; D is unresolved. The CDR3 length is 12 residues. Germline V CDR1 and CDR2: SNHLY, FYNNEI. V gave up 6 bases and J gave up 5 bases, with 8 bases separating them. CDR3 in DNA: TGTGCCAGCAGGGAGACTGATCAGCCCCAGCATTTT. It is translated as CASRETDQPQHF. Using reference TRBV2 and TRBJ1-5 for the parts outside the CDR3, the full variable domain is EPEVTQTPSHQVTQMGQEVILRCVPISNHLYFYWYRQILGQKVEFLVSFYNNEISEKSEIFDDQFSVERPDGSNFTLKIRSTKLEDSAMYFCASRETDQPQHFGDGTRLSIL.

V is TRBV5-8 and J is TRBJ1-5; D unclear. Per germline, CDR1 SGHTS and CDR2 YDEGEE. V was shortened by 4 bases and J by 1 base, with 6 bases between the two germline ends. There are 13 residues in the CDR3. The CDR3 is CASSVQSNQPQHF. The DNA of the CDR3 is TGTGCCAGCAGCGTACAAAGCAATCAGCCCCAGCATTTT.

This clone was observed a few times. The chain couples TRBV15 to TRBJ1-4; perhaps TRBD1 as D (6 bases). Trimming shortened V by 0 bases and J by 3 bases, and 11 bases separated the two germline ends. The V gene's germline CDR1 is LNHNV and CDR2 YYDKDF (reference sequence). The CDR3 sequence is 16 residues long. CDR3 sequence reads: CATSRDLGAANEKLFF. The CDR3 region has the DNA TGTGCCACCAGCAGAGATTTGGGGGCGGCTAATGAAAAACTGTTTTTT.

The chain joins TRBV6-6 to TRBJ1-1; 8 nucleotides align to TRBD1. The CDR3 has 16 residues. J lost 0 bases, V lost 6 bases, and 9 bases had no gene match. The germline V gene encodes CDR1 MNHNY and CDR2 SVGAGI (reference sequence). The CDR3 sequence: CASRPGQGAMNTEAFF. CDR3 sequence (DNA): TGTGCCAGCAGACCTGGACAGGGAGCAATGAACACTGAAGCTTTCTTT.

V gene TRBV7-9 combines with J gene TRBJ2-1, with 8 positions matching TRBD2. Looked up from germline, CDR1 is SEHNR and CDR2 is FQNEAQ (reference sequence). The CDR3 runs 13 residues. Trimming cost V 5 bases and J 10 bases; bases outside gene matches: 7. CDR3 protein: CASSPPGLGEQFF. CDR3 coding DNA: TGTGCCAGCAGCCCTCCGGGACTAGGGGAGCAGTTCTTC.

V is TRBV9 and J is TRBJ1-3; the D gene is possibly TRBD1 (6 bases). The ends were cut back, 3 bases at V and 2 bases at J, with 12 bases in the middle. Germline V gene sequence: CDR1 SGDLS, CDR2 YYNGEE. CDR3 length: 15 residues. The CDR3 is CASSARTAAGNTIYF. The CDR3 nucleotides are TGTGCCAGCAGCGCGAGGACAGCGGCTGGAAACACCATATATTTT.

The chain recombines TRBV6-5 with TRBJ2-3, with a tentative D call TRBD2 (6 bases). Germline V gives CDR1 MNHEY, CDR2 SVGAGI. Between the trimmed V and J ends, which lost 7 bases and 8 bases, there was a span of 13 bases. The length of the CDR3 is 12 residues. CDR3 sequence (DNA): TGTGCCAGCATACTGGAGGGAGGTACGCAGTATTTT. Translating gives CASILEGGTQYF.

The chain is built from TRBV6-4 and TRBJ1-5; D not certain. This CDR3 is 14 amino acids long. Germline V CDR1 and CDR2: MRHNA, SNTAGT. V lost 2 bases and J lost 8, with 13 bases in between. CDR3 loop: CASSDSSGLKPQHF. DNA of the CDR3: TGTGCCAGCAGTGACAGTAGTGGACTAAAGCCCCAGCATTTT.

The rearrangement joins TRBV5-1 to TRBJ2-1; D gene unclear. V was trimmed by 0 bases and J by 6 bases, leaving 10 bases between them. This CDR3 has 14 amino acids. Germline CDR1 and CDR2: SGHRS and YFSETQ. Here the CDR3 reads CASSLDYRSNEQFF. DNA for the CDR3: TGCGCCAGCAGCTTGGACTATAGGAGCAATGAGCAGTTCTTC.

The V call is TRBV6-5, the J call TRBJ1-1; 10 bases agree with TRBD1. Trimming cost V 6 bases and J 5 bases; bases outside gene matches: 9. The CDR3 has 15 residues. CDR1 is MNHEY and CDR2 is SVGAGI in the germline V gene. In DNA, the CDR3 is TGTGCCAGCAGCCAGAAGACAGGGGGCTTTACTGAAGCTTTCTTT. Protein: CASSQKTGGFTEAFF.

This chain uses TRBV28 with TRBJ1-6; D gene ambiguous. The germline V and J ends were trimmed by 5 bases and 7 bases, with 15 bases remaining between them. The CDR3 covers 15 residues. The V gene's germline CDR1 is MDHEN and CDR2 SYDVKM. The DNA for the CDR3 is TGTGCCAGCAGTAGAATCGAGGTATGGAATTCACCCCTCCACTTT. Amino acid sequence: CASSRIEVWNSPLHF. Together with reference TRBV28 and TRBJ1-6, the CDR3 gives the full variable domain: DVKVTQSSRYLVKRTGEKVFLECVQDMDHENMFWYRQDPGLGLRLIYFSYDVKMKEKGDIPEGYSVSREKKERFSLILESASTNQTSMYLCASSRIEVWNSPLHFGNGTRLTVT.

The J gene is TRBJ1-2, the V gene TRBV9, with TRBD1 matching 10 bases. Trimming removed 3 bases from V and 6 bases from J; junction bases left unmatched: 2. This CDR3 has 13 residues. The V gene's germline CDR1 is SGDLS and CDR2 YYNGEE. CDR3 sequence reads: CASSAGTGDGYTF. The CDR3 DNA follows: TGTGCCAGCAGCGCCGGGACAGGGGATGGCTACACCTTC.

This clone appeared a few times. The gene calls are TRBV19 and TRBJ1-2; D is uncertain. Trimming left V 3 bases short and J 8 bases short, with 16 bases between. The germline V gene encodes CDR1 LNHDA and CDR2 SQIVND (reference sequence). The CDR3 is 14 amino acids. The chain's CDR3 is CASSMGHRGDGYTF. DNA for the CDR3: TGTGCCAGTAGTATGGGCCATCGGGGTGACGGCTACACCTTC.

The J gene is TRBJ1-1, the V gene TRBV7-9, with TRBD1 matching over 7 bases. V shed 4 bases and J 4 bases; nucleotides not matched to a gene: 12. Germline V gene sequence: CDR1 SEHNR, CDR2 FQNEAQ (reference sequence). The CDR3 covers 16 residues. The CDR3: CASSSFVTGRGTEAFF. DNA for the CDR3: TGTGCCAGCAGCTCCTTCGTGACAGGGCGGGGCACTGAAGCTTTCTTT. The entire variable domain, with the rest obtained from reference TRBV7-9 and TRBJ1-1, is as follows: DTGVSQNPRHKITKRGQNVTFRCDPISEHNRLYWYRQTLGQGPEFLTYFQNEAQLEKSRLLSDRFSAERPKGSFSTLEIQRTEQGDSAMYLCASSSFVTGRGTEAFFGQGTRLTVV.

This chain links TRBV6-1 with TRBJ2-7; D might be TRBD2 (8 bases). The germline CDR1 and CDR2 sequences are MNHNS and SASEGT. V dropped 4 bases and J dropped 7 bases, with 29 bases sitting between them. This CDR3 has 18 residues. CDR3 protein: CASSVPIDRERLAGEQYF. CDR3 nucleotides: TGTGCCAGCAGTGTCCCCATTGACAGGGAACGTTTAGCGGGAGAGCAGTACTTC.

The J gene is TRBJ2-7, the V gene TRBV18; tentatively, D is TRBD2 (5 bases). Trimming removed 1 base from V and 2 bases from J, with 9 bases in between. Germline V gene data show CDR1 as KGHSH and CDR2 as LQKENI. The CDR3 spans 14 residues. CDR3 residues: CASSPLPGTYEQYF. CDR3 bases: TGTGCCAGCTCACCACTCCCGGGAACCTACGAGCAGTACTTC.

This chain uses TRBV6-5 with TRBJ2-2, with 10 bases fitting TRBD1. This CDR3 has 14 amino acids. Germline V gene data show CDR1 as MNHEY and CDR2 as SVGAGI. V was clipped by 8 bases and J by 4 bases; unmatched bases: 4. In DNA form, the CDR3 reads TGTGCCAGCGACCGGGACAGGGGCACCGGGGAGCTGTTTTTT. Protein: CASDRDRGTGELFF.

About this clone itself: Other DNA sequences in the sample encode the same CDR3. This chain links TRBV19 with TRBJ2-7; 8 positions match TRBD1. The germline CDR1 and CDR2 sequences are LNHDA and SQIVND (reference sequence). The CDR3 consists of 12 residues. V gave up 6 bases and J gave up 3 bases; unmatched junction bases: 1. CDR3 nucleotide sequence: TGTGCCAGTAGCGACAGGGGCTACGAGCAGTACTTC. Its protein product is CASSDRGYEQYF.

In DNA, the CDR3 is TGTGCCAGCAGCTTAGTTTCAGGGGGCGGCACTGAAGCTTTCTTT. Translating it yields CASSLVSGGGTEAFF. The genes are TRBV7-9 and TRBJ1-1; 8 nucleotides match TRBD1. V lost 1 base to trimming and J lost 4 bases; unmatched junction nucleotides: 5. Germline V gene data show CDR1 as SEHNR and CDR2 as FQNEAQ (reference sequence). CDR3 length: 15 residues.

The rearrangement links TRBV3-1 (or the pseudogene TRBV3-2) to TRBJ2-5; 8 nucleotides align to TRBD1. CDR3 length: 14 residues. Per germline, CDR1 LGHDT and CDR2 YNNKEL (reference sequence). V dropped 5 bases and J dropped 0; count of bases not matched to a gene: 2. The CDR3 nucleotides read TGTGCCAGCAGCTCAGGGGGCCACCAAGAGACCCAGTACTTC. It is translated as CASSSGGHQETQYF.

V usage is TRBV29-1 and J usage is TRBJ2-1, with D possibly being TRBD1 (5 bases). The CDR3 is 11 amino acids. V was shortened by 4 bases and J by 10 bases, with 11 bases between the two germline ends. Looked up from germline, CDR1 is SQVTM and CDR2 is ANQGSEA. For the CDR3, the DNA is TGCAGCGTTGTCAGGGTCTCGGAGCAGTTCTTC. It yields the protein CSVVRVSEQFF.

The J gene is TRBJ1-1, the V gene TRBV10-3; D is possibly TRBD1 (6 bases). Germline CDR1 reads ENHRY; CDR2 reads SYGVKD. The CDR3 is 17 residues long. Trimming took off 10 bases at V and 0 bases at J, with 24 bases between the two ends. CDR3 sequence: CATHRSTGEGMNTEAFF. The CDR3 nucleotides are TGTGCCACCCACAGATCGACAGGAGAGGGGATGAACACTGAAGCTTTCTTT.

The J gene is TRBJ1-1, the V gene TRBV11-2; D unclear. V shed 3 bases and J shed 1 base, with 6 bases lying between them. Germline CDR1 is SGHAT and CDR2 is FQNNGV. This CDR3 contains 13 residues. The chain's CDR3 is CASSLARNTEAFF. For the CDR3, the DNA is TGTGCCAGCAGCTTGGCCCGGAACACTGAAGCTTTCTTT.

The V and J genes are TRBV29-1 and TRBJ2-2, with D possibly TRBD1 on 6 matching bases. The V gene lost 2 bases and the J gene lost 6 bases, with 19 bases spanning the gap. Germline lookup yields CDR1 SQVTM and CDR2 ANQGSEA. CDR3 length equals 16 residues. The CDR3 protein is CSVELYRTVGAGELFF. The CDR3 bases are TGCAGCGTTGAACTCTATCGGACAGTGGGGGCCGGGGAGCTGTTTTTT.

This chain uses TRBV7-2 with TRBJ2-7; a possible D gene is TRBD2 (5 bases). Germline CDR1 and CDR2: SGHTA and FQGNSA. V was pared by 1 base and J by 0 bases, with 10 bases between. The CDR3 consists of 15 residues. In DNA form, the CDR3 reads TGTGCCAGCAGCTTAGGACCCCGGGGCTCCTACGAGCAGTACTTC. Translated: CASSLGPRGSYEQYF.

This clone was seen a few times. The chain joins TRBV9 to TRBJ1-1; maybe TRBD1 (5 bases). V lost 0 bases and J lost 5, with 11 bases in between. Germline lookup yields CDR1 SGDLS and CDR2 YYNGEE. The CDR3 totals 14 residues. Written as DNA, the CDR3 is TGTGCCAGCAGCGTAGCCGAGGGGAGGACTGAAGCTTTCTTT. Protein product: CASSVAEGRTEAFF.

V gene TRBV6-5 combines with J gene TRBJ1-5; no clear D. V was clipped by 5 bases and J by 4 bases, with 15 bases between them. Looked up from germline, CDR1 is MNHEY and CDR2 is SVGAGI. The CDR3 runs to 15 residues. CDR3 residues: CASSTASGENQPQHF. CDR3 sequence (DNA): TGTGCCAGCAGTACGGCATCCGGGGAAAATCAGCCCCAGCATTTT.

In its sample, this clone was seen once. V gene TRBV13 combines with J gene TRBJ2-3; 10 positions match TRBD1. Trimming took 9 bases from V and 4 from J; bases not matched to a gene: 10. CDR1 PRHDT and CDR2 FYEKMQ come from the germline V gene (reference sequence). This CDR3 has 15 residues. CDR3 sequence: CARERDRGKPDTQYF. CDR3 nucleotides: TGTGCCAGAGAGAGGGACAGGGGCAAGCCAGATACGCAGTATTTT.